Given below is one T cell receptor (beta chain) in context. The data were taken from a study of blood T cell repertoires in COVID-19. Study details: Collection of acute and convalescent COVID-19 samples took place in the United States, Italy and Spain.

From germline, CDR1 is MNHNY and CDR2 SVGAGI (reference sequence). After removal of 2 bases from V and 6 bases from J, the junction contained 1 base not matched to a gene. The length of the CDR3 is 15 residues. How the authors handled the data: Researchers report that nucleated cell counts were estimated from reference gene primer amplification. Profiling relied on immunoSEQ multiplex PCR, and the TCRdb table lists in-frame clones only, not all of them. V and J calls and clone size are copied from that table; D and trimming were computed from the DNA. The sample yields roughly 170,000 clones, 74% seen once.

Sample: peripheral blood. This clonotype was obtained from a woman of 80 years or more with acute or convalescent COVID-19. V is TRBV6-6 and J is TRBJ2-1; 13 bases fit TRBD2. CDR3 in amino acids: CASSYGTSGINEQFF. The CDR3, as DNA: TGTGCCAGCAGTTACGGGACTAGCGGGATCAATGAGCAGTTCTTC.